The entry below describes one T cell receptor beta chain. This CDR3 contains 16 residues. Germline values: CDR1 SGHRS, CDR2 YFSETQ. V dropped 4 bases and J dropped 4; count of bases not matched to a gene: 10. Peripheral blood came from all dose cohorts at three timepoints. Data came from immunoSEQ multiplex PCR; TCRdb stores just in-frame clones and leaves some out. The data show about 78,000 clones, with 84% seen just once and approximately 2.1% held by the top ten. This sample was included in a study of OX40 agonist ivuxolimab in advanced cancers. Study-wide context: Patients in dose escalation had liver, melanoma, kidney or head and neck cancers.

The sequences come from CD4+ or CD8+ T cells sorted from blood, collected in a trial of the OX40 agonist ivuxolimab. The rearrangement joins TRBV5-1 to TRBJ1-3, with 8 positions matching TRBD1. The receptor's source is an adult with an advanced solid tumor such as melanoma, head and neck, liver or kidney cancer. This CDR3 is CASSLPGTGTGNTIYF. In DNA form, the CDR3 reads TGCGCCAGCAGCCTCCCCGGGACAGGTACGGGAAACACCATATATTTT.